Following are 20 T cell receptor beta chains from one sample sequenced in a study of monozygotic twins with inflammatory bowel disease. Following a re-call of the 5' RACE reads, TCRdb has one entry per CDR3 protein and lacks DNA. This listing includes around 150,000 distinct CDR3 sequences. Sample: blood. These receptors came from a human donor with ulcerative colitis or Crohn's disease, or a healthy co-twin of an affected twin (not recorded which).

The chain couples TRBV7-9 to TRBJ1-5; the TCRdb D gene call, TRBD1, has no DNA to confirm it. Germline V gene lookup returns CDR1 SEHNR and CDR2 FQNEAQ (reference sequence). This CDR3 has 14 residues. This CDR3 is CASSLGLGQGGQHF.

CDR3 in amino acids: CAGGGTASYNQPQHF. This rearrangement joins TRBV28 to TRBJ1-5; TCRdb returns TRBD1, unconfirmable since there is no DNA. The CDR3 runs to 15 residues. Germline CDR1 MDHEN, CDR2 SYDVKM.

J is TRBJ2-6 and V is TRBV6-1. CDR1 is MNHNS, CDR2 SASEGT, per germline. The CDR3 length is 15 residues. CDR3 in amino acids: CASSIVNSGANVLTF.

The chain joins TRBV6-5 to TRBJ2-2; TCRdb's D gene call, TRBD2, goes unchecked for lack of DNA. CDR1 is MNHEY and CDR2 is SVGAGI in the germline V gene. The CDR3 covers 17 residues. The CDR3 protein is CASSYLGQPADTGELFF.

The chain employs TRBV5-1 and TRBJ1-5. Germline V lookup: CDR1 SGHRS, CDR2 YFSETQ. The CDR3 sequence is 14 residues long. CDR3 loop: CASSLVGGNQPQHF.

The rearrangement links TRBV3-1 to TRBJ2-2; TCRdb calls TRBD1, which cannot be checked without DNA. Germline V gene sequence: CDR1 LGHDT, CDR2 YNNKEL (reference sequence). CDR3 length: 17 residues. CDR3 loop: CASSPPGQGVATGELFF.

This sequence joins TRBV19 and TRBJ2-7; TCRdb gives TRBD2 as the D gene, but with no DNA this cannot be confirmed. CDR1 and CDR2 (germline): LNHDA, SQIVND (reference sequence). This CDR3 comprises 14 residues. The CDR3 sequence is CASSIGGSRYEQYF.

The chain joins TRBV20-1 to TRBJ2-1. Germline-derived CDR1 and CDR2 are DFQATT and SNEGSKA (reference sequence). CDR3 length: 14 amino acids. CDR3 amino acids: CSARSGSSYNEQFF.

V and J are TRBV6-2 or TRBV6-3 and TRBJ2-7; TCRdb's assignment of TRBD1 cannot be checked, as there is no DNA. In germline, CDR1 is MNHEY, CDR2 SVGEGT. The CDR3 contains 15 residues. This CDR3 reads CASSYSVAGPYEQYF.

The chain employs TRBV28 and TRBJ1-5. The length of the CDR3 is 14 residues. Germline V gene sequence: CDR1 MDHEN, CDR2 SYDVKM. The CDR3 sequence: CASIAHGLRQPQHF. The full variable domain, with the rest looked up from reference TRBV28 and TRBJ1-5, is DVKVTQSSRYLVKRTGEKVFLECVQDMDHENMFWYRQDPGLGLRLIYFSYDVKMKEKGDIPEGYSVSREKKERFSLILESASTNQTSMYLCASIAHGLRQPQHFGDGTRLSIL.

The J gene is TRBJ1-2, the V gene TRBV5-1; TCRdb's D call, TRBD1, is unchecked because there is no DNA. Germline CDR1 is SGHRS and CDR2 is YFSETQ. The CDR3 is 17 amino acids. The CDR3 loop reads CASSLGGTGPAGYGYTF.

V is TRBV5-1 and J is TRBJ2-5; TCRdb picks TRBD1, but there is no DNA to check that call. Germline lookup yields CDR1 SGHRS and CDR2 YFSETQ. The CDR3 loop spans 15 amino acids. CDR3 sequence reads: CASSGTGPYQETQYF.

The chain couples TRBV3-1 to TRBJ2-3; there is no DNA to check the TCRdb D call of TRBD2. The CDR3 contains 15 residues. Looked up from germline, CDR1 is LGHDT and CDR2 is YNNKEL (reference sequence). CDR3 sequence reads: CASSQGLGGTDTQYF.

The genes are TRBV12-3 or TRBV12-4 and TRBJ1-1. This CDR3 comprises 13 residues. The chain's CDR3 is CASSLGGNTEAFF.

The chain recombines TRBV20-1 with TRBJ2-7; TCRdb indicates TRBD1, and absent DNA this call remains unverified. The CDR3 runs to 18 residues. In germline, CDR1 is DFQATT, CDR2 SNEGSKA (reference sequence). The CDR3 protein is CSAQDNQPLAGYLNEQYF.

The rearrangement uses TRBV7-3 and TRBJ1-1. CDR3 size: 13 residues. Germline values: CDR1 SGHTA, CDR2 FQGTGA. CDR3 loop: CASSLMGFTEAFF.

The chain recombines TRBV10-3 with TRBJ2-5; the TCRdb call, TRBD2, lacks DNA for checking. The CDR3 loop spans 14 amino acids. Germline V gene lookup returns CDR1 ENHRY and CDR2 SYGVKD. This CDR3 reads CAISDRGVRETQYF.

The CDR3 is CASNFSPYEQYF. The chain is built from TRBV28 and TRBJ2-7; the TCRdb D gene call, TRBD2, has no DNA to confirm it. The CDR3 has 12 residues. Germline values: CDR1 MDHEN, CDR2 SYDVKM.

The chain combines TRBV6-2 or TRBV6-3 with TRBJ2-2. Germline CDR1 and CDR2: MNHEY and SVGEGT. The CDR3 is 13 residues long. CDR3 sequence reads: CASSYLRAGELFF.

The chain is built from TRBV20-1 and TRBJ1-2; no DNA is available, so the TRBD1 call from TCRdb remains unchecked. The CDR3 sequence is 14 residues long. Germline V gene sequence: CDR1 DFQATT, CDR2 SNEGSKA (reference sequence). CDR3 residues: CSATGQVGNYSYTF.